One TCR beta chain is described in this entry. The data stem from a study of long-term antiretroviral therapy in people with HIV. Germline V gene data show CDR1 as KGHSH and CDR2 as LQKENI. The CDR3 consists of 15 residues. The V end lost 3 bases, the J end lost 3 bases, and 14 bases lay between the germline ends. They ran version v3.0 of the immunoSEQ assay at survey level. The repertoire was sequenced with immunoSEQ multiplex PCR; TCRdb's copy has only in-frame clones and lacks some. This sample carries about 31,000 clones, 70% to 90% of them seen once, and the ten largest clones take roughly 3.8%. The sample in question was unsorted PBMCs, obtained 0.8 years before starting antiretroviral therapy. The chain uses TRBV18 and TRBJ1-1; D may be TRBD1 (6 bases). This receptor was identified in a man aged 18 to 29 with HIV. This chain's CDR3 is CASSPTGGGDTEAFF. For the CDR3, the DNA is TGTGCCAGCTCACCGACAGGCGGGGGAGACACTGAAGCTTTCTTT.